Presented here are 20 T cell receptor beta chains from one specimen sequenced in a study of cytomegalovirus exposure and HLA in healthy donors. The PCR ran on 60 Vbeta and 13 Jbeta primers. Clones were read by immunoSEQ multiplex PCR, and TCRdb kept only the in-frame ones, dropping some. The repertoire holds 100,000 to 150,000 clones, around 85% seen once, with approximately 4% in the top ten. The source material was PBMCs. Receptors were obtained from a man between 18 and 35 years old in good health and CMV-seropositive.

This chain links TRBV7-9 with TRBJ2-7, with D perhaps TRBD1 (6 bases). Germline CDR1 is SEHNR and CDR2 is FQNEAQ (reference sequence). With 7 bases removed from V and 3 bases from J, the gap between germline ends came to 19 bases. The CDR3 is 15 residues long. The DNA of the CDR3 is TGTGCCAGCAACCACCCACCGACAGGCCTCTACGAGCAGTACTTC. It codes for CASNHPPTGLYEQYF.

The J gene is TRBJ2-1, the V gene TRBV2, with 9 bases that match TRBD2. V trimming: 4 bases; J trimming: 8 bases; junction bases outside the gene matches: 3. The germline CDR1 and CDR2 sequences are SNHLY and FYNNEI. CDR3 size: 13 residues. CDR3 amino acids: CASSGVAGDEQFF. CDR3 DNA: TGTGCCAGCAGTGGGGTAGCGGGGGATGAGCAGTTCTTC.

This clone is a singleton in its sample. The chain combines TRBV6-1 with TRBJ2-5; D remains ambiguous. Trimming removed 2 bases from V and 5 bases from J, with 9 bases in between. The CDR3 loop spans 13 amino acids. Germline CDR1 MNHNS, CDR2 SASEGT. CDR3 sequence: CASSETGLETQYF. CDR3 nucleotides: TGTGCCAGCAGTGAAACTGGTCTGGAGACCCAGTACTTC.

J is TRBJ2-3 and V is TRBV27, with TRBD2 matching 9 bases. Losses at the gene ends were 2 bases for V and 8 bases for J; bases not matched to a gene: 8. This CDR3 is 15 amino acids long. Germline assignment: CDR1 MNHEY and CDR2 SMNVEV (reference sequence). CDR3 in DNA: TGTGCCAGCAGTTTAGATCTAGCGGGGAGCTCTACGCAGTATTTT. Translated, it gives CASSLDLAGSSTQYF.

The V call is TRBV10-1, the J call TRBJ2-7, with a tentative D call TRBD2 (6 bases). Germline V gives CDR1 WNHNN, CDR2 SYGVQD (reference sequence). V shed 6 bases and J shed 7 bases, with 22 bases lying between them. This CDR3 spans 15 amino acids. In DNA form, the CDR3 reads TGCGCCAGCAGCCCAACTGGAGGAGGGTGGAGGGAGCAGTACTTC. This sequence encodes CASSPTGGGWREQYF.

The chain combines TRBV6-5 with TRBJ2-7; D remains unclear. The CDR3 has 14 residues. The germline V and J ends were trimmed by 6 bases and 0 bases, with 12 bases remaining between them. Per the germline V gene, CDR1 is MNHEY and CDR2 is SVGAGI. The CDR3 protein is CASRGEWSSYEQYF. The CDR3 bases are TGTGCCAGCAGGGGTGAATGGAGCTCCTACGAGCAGTACTTC.

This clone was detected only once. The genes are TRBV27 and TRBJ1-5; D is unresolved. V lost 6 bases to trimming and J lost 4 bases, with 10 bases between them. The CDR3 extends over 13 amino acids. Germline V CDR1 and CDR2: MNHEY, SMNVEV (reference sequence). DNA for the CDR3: TGTGCCAGCAGATCAGGCCGTAATCAGCCCCAGCATTTT. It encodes CASRSGRNQPQHF.

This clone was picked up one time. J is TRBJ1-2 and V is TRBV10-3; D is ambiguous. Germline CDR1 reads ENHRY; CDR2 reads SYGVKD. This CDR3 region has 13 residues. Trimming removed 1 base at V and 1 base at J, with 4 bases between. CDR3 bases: TGTGCCATCAGTGAGTTTTATAACTATGGCTACACCTTC. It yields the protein CAISEFYNYGYTF.

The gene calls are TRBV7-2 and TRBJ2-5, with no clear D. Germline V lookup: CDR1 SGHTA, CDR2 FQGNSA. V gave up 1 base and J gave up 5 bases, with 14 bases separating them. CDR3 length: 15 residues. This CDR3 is CASSLELQAMETQYF. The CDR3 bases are TGTGCCAGCAGCTTAGAGCTCCAAGCTATGGAGACCCAGTACTTC.

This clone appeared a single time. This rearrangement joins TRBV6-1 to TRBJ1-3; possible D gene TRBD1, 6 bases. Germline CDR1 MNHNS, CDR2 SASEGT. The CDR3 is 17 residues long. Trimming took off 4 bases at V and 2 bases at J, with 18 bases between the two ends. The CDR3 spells CASSGAGTNAAGNTIYF. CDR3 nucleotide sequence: TGTGCCAGCAGTGGTGCCGGGACAAATGCAGCTGGAAACACCATATATTTT.

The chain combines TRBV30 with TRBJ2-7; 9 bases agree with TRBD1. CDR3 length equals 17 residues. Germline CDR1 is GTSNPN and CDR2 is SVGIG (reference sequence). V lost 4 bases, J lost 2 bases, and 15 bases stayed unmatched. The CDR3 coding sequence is TGTGCCTGGACCATCACAGGGGGCGCCGTATCGCCCTACGAGCAGTACTTC. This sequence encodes CAWTITGGAVSPYEQYF.

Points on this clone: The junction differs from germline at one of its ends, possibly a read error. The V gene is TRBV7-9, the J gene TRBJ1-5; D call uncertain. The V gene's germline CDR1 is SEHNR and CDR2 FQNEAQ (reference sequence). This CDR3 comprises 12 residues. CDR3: CAGSLPFQPQHF. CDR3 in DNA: TGTGCCGGCAGCTTACCTTTTCAGCCCCAGCATTTT.

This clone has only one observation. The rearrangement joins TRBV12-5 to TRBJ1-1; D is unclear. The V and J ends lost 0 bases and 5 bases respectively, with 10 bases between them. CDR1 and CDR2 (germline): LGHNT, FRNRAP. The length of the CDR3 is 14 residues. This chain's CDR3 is CASGLVLSSTEAFF. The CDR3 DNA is TGTGCTAGTGGTTTGGTACTGTCTTCTACTGAAGCTTTCTTT.

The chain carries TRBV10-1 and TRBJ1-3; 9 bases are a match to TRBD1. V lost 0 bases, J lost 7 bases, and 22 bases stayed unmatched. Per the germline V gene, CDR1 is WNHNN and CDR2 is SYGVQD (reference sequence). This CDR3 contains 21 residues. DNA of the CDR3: TGCGCCAGCAGTGAGTCGAAGGAAGCGACAGGGGGACCTGTTCGTCATAACACCATATATTTT. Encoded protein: CASSESKEATGGPVRHNTIYF.

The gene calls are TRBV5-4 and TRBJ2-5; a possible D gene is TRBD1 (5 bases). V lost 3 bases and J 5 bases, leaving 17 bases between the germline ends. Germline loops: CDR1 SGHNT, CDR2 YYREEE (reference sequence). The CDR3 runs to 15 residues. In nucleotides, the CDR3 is TGTGCCAGCAGCTCACCCACGGGCAGGGTGGAGACCCAGTACTTC. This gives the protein CASSSPTGRVETQYF. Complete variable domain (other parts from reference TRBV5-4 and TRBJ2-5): ETGVTQSPTHLIKTRGQQVTLRCSSQSGHNTVSWYQQALGQGPQFIFQYYREEENGRGNFPPRFSGLQFPNYSSELNVNALELDDSALYLCASSSPTGRVETQYFGPGTRLLVL.

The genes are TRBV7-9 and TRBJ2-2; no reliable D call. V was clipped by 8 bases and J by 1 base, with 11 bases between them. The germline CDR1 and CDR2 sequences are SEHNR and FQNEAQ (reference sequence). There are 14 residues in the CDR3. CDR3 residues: CASANSGNTGELFF. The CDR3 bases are TGTGCCAGCGCCAATTCGGGGAACACCGGGGAGCTGTTTTTT.

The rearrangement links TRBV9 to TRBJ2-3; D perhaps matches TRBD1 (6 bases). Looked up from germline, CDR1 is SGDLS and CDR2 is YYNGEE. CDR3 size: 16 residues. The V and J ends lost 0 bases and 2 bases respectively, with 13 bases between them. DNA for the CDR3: TGTGCCAGCAGCGTAGCGGTAGGGGGTCCCACAGATACGCAGTATTTT. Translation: CASSVAVGGPTDTQYF.

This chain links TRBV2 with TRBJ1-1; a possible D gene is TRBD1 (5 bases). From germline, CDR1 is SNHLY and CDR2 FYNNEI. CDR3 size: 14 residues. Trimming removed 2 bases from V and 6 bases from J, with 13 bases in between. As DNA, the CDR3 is TGTGCCAGCAGTGAATTAAGGGGTGGCCCTGAAGCTTTCTTT. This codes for CASSELRGGPEAFF.

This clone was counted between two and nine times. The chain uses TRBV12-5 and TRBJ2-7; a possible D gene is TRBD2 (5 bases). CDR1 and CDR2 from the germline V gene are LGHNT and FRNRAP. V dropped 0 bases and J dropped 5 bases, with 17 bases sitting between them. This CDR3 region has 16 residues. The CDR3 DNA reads TGTGCTAGTGGTTTGGTACGGGGAAATAGCACCCACGAGCAGTACTTC. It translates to CASGLVRGNSTHEQYF. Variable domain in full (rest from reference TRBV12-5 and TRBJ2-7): DARVTQTPRHKVTEMGQEVTMRCQPILGHNTVFWYRQTMMQGLELLAYFRNRAPLDDSGMPKDRFSAEMPDATLATLKIQPSEPRDSAVYFCASGLVRGNSTHEQYFGPGTRLTVT.

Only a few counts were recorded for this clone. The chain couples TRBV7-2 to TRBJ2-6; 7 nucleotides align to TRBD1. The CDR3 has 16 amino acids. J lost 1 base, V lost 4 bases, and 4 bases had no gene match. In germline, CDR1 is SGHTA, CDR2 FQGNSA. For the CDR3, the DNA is TGTGCCAGCAGCTCCGAGGGGGCTTCTGGGGCCAACGTCCTGACTTTC. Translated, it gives CASSSEGASGANVLTF.